This T cell receptor beta chain stems from a study of T cell responses to AZD1222 COVID-19 vaccine. Study results and caveats: Baseline antibody screening turned up just a handful of seropositive AZD1222 recipients.

TCRdb keeps only in-frame clones here, not all; method: immunoSEQ multiplex PCR. Seen here are fewer than 65,000 clones, roughly 88% observed once, and the top ten hold 15% to 25%. This clone was recorded at least ten times. The antigen is undetermined. The TCR was taken from an adult in good health. The sequences come from peripheral blood, collected on day 0 of AZD1222 vaccination.

The chain's CDR3 is CASSLGRQASPLHF. DNA of the CDR3: TGTGCCAGCAGCTTGGGTCGGCAGGCTTCACCCCTCCACTTT. The chain is built from TRBV5-4 and TRBJ1-6; D not resolved. This CDR3 has 14 residues. CDR1 and CDR2 from the germline V gene are SGHNT and YYREEE (reference sequence). Trimming stripped 0 bases from V and 9 bases from J, with 10 bases between.